This T cell receptor beta chain was recorded in a study of T cell repertoires in cytomegalovirus infection. For the study at large: It can be stated that public TCR beta signatures indicated CMV infection as well as a matching HLA type. Findings and limits, study-wide: CMV-specific TCR beta clonotypes restricted by HLA-C were the ones dominating the ex vivo response.

To note about this clonotype: The antigen is not known.

In TCRdb, the reads were re-called with MiXCR into one record per CDR3 protein. The data show about 310,000 distinct CDR3 sequences, with about 17% seen just once and 12% held by the top ten. Germline-derived CDR1 and CDR2 are MGHRA and YSYEKL. V was pared by 1 base and J by 4 bases, with 13 bases between. There are 15 residues in the CDR3. This chain joins TRBV4-1 and TRBJ1-1; D is unresolved. Sequenced: PBMCs. The source of this sequence is a human donor in good health (CMV status not recorded). Some clones in this sample may be carry-over from other donors' samples. The CDR3 loop reads CASSQGAQRGTEAFF. Written as DNA, the CDR3 is TGCGCCAGCAGCCAAGGGGCCCAGCGGGGCACTGAAGCTTTCTTT.